This T cell receptor beta chain was captured by sequencing in a study of technical replicates of blood from several donors. The CDR3 is 14 residues long. V was cut by 4 bases and J by 0 bases, with 8 bases left in between. Germline assignment: CDR1 MNHNS and CDR2 SASEGT. Only in-frame clones appear in the TCRdb table, and some are missing; sequencing was by immunoSEQ multiplex PCR. Among roughly 82,000 clones listed, 80% to 95% were seen once. Sequencing was done on a sample of T cells isolated from PBMCs. The sequence derives from a human donor in good health. The rearrangement uses TRBV6-1 and TRBJ2-3, with D perhaps TRBD1 (6 bases). The CDR3 sequence: CASSVGGSTDTQYF. The CDR3 coding sequence is TGTGCCAGCAGTGTAGGGGGAAGCACAGATACGCAGTATTTT.